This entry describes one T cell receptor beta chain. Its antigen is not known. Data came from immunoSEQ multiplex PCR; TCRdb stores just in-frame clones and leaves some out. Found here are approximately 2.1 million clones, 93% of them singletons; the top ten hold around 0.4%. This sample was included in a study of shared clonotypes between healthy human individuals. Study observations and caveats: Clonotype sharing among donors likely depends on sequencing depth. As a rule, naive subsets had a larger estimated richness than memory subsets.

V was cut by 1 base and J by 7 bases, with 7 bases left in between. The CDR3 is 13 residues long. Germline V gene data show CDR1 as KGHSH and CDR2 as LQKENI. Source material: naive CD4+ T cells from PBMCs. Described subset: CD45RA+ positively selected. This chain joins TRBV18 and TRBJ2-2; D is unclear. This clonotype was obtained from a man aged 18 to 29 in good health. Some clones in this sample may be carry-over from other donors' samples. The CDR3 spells CASSPRLDGELFF. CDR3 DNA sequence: TGTGCCAGCTCACCACGCCTGGACGGGGAGCTGTTTTTT.